This TCR beta chain was obtained from a study of T cells after yellow fever vaccination. In TCRdb, the 5' RACE reads were re-called with MiXCR into one record per CDR3 protein. The table includes roughly 160,000 distinct CDR3 sequences, more than 5.5% detected once. A few counts support this clonotype. With 4 bases removed from V and 12 bases from J, the gap between germline ends came to 16 bases. This CDR3 spans 13 amino acids. Germline lookup yields CDR1 SGHNT and CDR2 YYREEE (reference sequence). The chain couples TRBV5-4 to TRBJ1-4; possibly TRBD1 for D (5 bases). The sample here was CD4+ T cells sorted from PBMCs, taken about 5 days after the first yellow fever vaccination. The receptor's source is a man aged 18 to 30 who received the YFV17D yellow fever vaccine. CDR3 loop: CASSPPRGGELFF. The DNA for the CDR3 is TGTGCCAGCAGCCCCCCCCGGGGGGGGGAACTGTTTTTT.